The entry that follows covers one TCR beta chain sequence. The repertoire was sequenced with immunoSEQ multiplex PCR; TCRdb's copy has only in-frame clones and lacks some. This sample has 150,000 to 200,000 clones, with around 80% found just once. The data belong to a study of blood T cell repertoires in COVID-19. Study-wide background: The origin of the acute and convalescent COVID-19 samples was the United States, Italy and Spain.

CDR3 length: 16 amino acids. Germline CDR1 SGHRS, CDR2 YFSETQ. Unmatched junction bases numbered 15, after V lost 6 bases and J lost 8 bases. Enrolled through a virtual design, the participants were between 18 and 89 years of age and came from some 25 US areas. Participant-given clinical history determined each cohort assignment. The genes are TRBV5-1 and TRBJ2-1, with TRBD2 matching over 9 bases. The sequence was collected from a woman aged 45 to 65 with acute COVID-19. Input material: PBMCs or T cells enriched from blood (not recorded which). The CDR3 DNA follows: TGCGCCAGCACCCTGGCCGGAGCGGGGGGACTGGATGAGCAGTTCTTC. Its protein product is CASTLAGAGGLDEQFF.